This T cell receptor beta chain appears in the sequencing data of a study of cytomegalovirus exposure and HLA in healthy donors. On the study more broadly: In an earlier analysis, around 120 million unique TCR beta sequences were found from some 180 million T cells.

The V gene lost 1 base and the J gene lost 1 base, with 7 bases spanning the gap. The CDR3 loop spans 14 amino acids. Germline CDR1 LGHNA, CDR2 YNFKEQ. Study observations and caveats: When analyzed later, a missense DCLRE1C variant was found to be linked to TCR beta V- and J-gene trimming.

Remarks on this clone: Antigen specificity is unknown.

A multiplex PCR was run with 60 Vbeta primers and 13 Jbeta primers. Sequenced by immunoSEQ multiplex PCR; TCRdb stores in-frame clones only, minus some. The sample consists of 150,000 to 250,000 clones, 70% to 85% of them appearing once. V gene TRBV4-2 combines with J gene TRBJ1-1; possibly TRBD1 for D (5 bases). The sample consisted of PBMCs. This TCR derives from a boy aged 2 to 10 in good health and CMV-seronegative. The CDR3 DNA follows: TGTGCCAGCAGCCAAGCCGGACAGAACACTGAAGCTTTCTTT. Translating gives CASSQAGQNTEAFF.